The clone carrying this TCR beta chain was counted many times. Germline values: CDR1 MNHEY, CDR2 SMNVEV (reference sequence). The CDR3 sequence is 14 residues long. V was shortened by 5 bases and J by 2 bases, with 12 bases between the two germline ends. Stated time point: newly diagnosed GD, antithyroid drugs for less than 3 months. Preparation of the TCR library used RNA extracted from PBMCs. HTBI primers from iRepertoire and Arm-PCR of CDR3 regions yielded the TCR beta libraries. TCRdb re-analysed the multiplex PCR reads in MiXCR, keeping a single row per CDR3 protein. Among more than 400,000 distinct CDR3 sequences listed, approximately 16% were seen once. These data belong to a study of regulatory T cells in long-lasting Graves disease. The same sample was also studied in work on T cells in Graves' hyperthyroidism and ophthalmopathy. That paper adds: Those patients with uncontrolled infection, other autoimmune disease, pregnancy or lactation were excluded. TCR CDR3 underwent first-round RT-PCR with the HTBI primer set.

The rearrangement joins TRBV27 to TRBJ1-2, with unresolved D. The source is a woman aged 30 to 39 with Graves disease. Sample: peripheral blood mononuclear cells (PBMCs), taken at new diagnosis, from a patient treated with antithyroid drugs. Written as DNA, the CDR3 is TGTGCCAGCAGTCATAAATCGGGGAACTATGGCTACACCTTC. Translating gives CASSHKSGNYGYTF.